These 21 T cell receptor beta chains were sequenced from one sample in a study of blood T cell repertoires in COVID-19. Profiled with immunoSEQ multiplex PCR; TCRdb holds only in-frame clones, not every one. The sample holds approximately 500,000 clones, 70% to 90% seen once. The sequenced sample was peripheral blood. The source is a human donor in a cohort sampled during active COVID-19.

The chain links TRBV7-2 to TRBJ2-5, with D unclear. The CDR3 runs to 17 residues. Per the germline V gene, CDR1 is SGHTA and CDR2 is FQGNSA. The V and J ends lost 5 bases and 5 bases respectively, with 24 bases between them. The CDR3 loop reads CASSAHPSLRVRETQYF. CDR3 DNA sequence: TGTGCCAGCAGCGCCCACCCTTCACTAAGAGTAAGGGAGACCCAGTACTTC.

This sequence joins TRBV7-9 and TRBJ1-5; D not resolved. CDR3 length equals 13 residues. From germline, CDR1 is SEHNR and CDR2 FQNEAQ (reference sequence). Between the trimmed V and J ends, which lost 1 base and 4 bases, there was a span of 5 bases. In DNA form, the CDR3 reads TGTGCCAGCAGCTTAGACGGGAATCAGCCCCAGCATTTT. Protein: CASSLDGNQPQHF.

The chain employs TRBV28 and TRBJ1-4; tentatively, D is TRBD1 (5 bases). Germline-derived CDR1 and CDR2 are MDHEN and SYDVKM. V lost 3 bases, J lost 8 bases, and 16 bases lay in between. This CDR3 is built from 15 residues. The CDR3 region has the DNA TGTGCCAGCAGTTTCCTTTTCGGGGAGGGGGAAAAACTGTTTTTT. Translated, it gives CASSFLFGEGEKLFF. Supplemented by reference TRBV28 and TRBJ1-4, the full variable domain reads DVKVTQSSRYLVKRTGEKVFLECVQDMDHENMFWYRQDPGLGLRLIYFSYDVKMKEKGDIPEGYSVSREKKERFSLILESASTNQTSMYLCASSFLFGEGEKLFFGSGTQLSVL.

The V gene is TRBV18, the J gene TRBJ1-5; no reliable D call. V was clipped by 1 base and J by 2 bases, with 12 bases between them. CDR3 length equals 16 residues. The germline CDR1 and CDR2 sequences are KGHSH and LQKENI. CDR3 amino acids: CASSPQLEEGNQPQHF. Here the CDR3 DNA reads TGTGCCAGCTCACCACAGTTAGAGGAGGGCAATCAGCCCCAGCATTTT.

V and J are TRBV10-3 and TRBJ2-7, with TRBD2 identical over 11 bases. The CDR3 has 15 amino acids. Germline-derived CDR1 and CDR2 are ENHRY and SYGVKD. Trimming removed 6 bases from V and 4 bases from J; junction bases left unmatched: 8. CDR3 in amino acids: CAIRPGTSGNYEQYF. CDR3 nucleotides: TGTGCCATCAGACCCGGGACTAGCGGAAATTACGAGCAGTACTTC.

V is TRBV24-1 and J is TRBJ1-5; D is perhaps TRBD1 (6 bases). Deletions cut 9 bases from V and 6 bases from J, with 14 bases between. The CDR3 covers 13 residues. Germline CDR1 is KGHDR and CDR2 is SFDVKD. CDR3 sequence (DNA): TGTGCCACCCAGATTGGGGGGGCTCAGCCCCAGCATTTT. It is translated as CATQIGGAQPQHF.

V gene TRBV2 combines with J gene TRBJ2-3; the D gene is possibly TRBD1 (5 bases). Trimming took off 6 bases at V and 1 base at J, with 11 bases between the two ends. Germline V gene sequence: CDR1 SNHLY, CDR2 FYNNEI. This CDR3 comprises 14 residues. The CDR3 coding sequence is TGTGCCAGCAGAGACCCACAGGGCACAGATACGCAGTATTTT. Translating gives CASRDPQGTDTQYF.

The chain has TRBV10-3 and TRBJ2-2; 10 nucleotides line up with TRBD1. CDR1 is ENHRY, CDR2 SYGVKD, per germline. The CDR3 length is 15 residues. The trim removed 9 bases at V and 4 bases at J, leaving 8 bases unmatched. CDR3 bases: TGTGCCATGAGACAGGGGGCTTCATCCACCGGGGAGCTGTTTTTT. This encodes CAMRQGASSTGELFF.

The chain combines TRBV4-2 with TRBJ2-3; TRBD2 aligns across 9 bases. The CDR3 has 17 residues. Germline CDR1 and CDR2: LGHNA and YNFKEQ. The V and J ends lost 0 bases and 4 bases, in that order; junction bases with no gene match: 8. CDR3 amino acids: CASSQDLGGRGSDTQYF. In nucleotides, the CDR3 is TGTGCCAGCAGCCAAGATCTTGGCGGGAGGGGGTCAGATACGCAGTATTTT.

The chain joins TRBV4-2 to TRBJ2-1; 8 positions agree with TRBD1. Germline trimming cut 1 base from V and 3 bases from J; bases unmatched to any gene: 2. This CDR3 region has 15 residues. CDR1 LGHNA and CDR2 YNFKEQ come from the germline V gene. CDR3 loop: CASSQVGQGYNEQFF. Written as DNA, the CDR3 is TGTGCCAGCAGCCAAGTTGGACAGGGCTACAATGAGCAGTTCTTC.

The rearrangement uses TRBV5-4 and TRBJ2-2, with no clear D. Trimming pared 3 bases from V and 5 bases from J, leaving 11 bases between. CDR1 SGHNT and CDR2 YYREEE come from the germline V gene (reference sequence). The CDR3 has 14 amino acids. The CDR3 loop reads CASSSSTRTGELFF. The CDR3 nucleotides read TGTGCCAGCAGCTCATCAACCCGGACCGGGGAGCTGTTTTTT.

This clone was counted only a few times. This chain uses TRBV6-6 with TRBJ2-1, with TRBD1 matching 9 bases. The trim removed 5 bases at V and 8 bases at J, leaving 16 bases unmatched. This CDR3 has 17 amino acids. Germline CDR1 is MNHNY and CDR2 is SVGAGI (reference sequence). The CDR3 coding sequence is TGTGCCAGCAGTCTACAACGATACAGGGGGCTTGTAGATGAGCAGTTCTTC. Its translation: CASSLQRYRGLVDEQFF.

This chain joins TRBV5-1 and TRBJ2-7; TRBD2 matches 10 bases. J gave up 3 bases and V 1 base, and 7 bases lay outside the gene matches. The CDR3 loop spans 16 amino acids. Germline lookup yields CDR1 SGHRS and CDR2 YFSETQ. The CDR3 bases are TGCGCCAGCAGCTTGATGGGACTAGCGACTAGCTACGAGCAGTACTTC. This codes for CASSLMGLATSYEQYF.

J is TRBJ2-1 and V is TRBV30; 8 bases are a match to TRBD2. The CDR3 loop spans 13 amino acids. With V trimmed by 8 bases and J by 3 bases, 6 bases remained unmatched. The germline V gene encodes CDR1 GTSNPN and CDR2 SVGIG (reference sequence). CDR3 in amino acids: CAAASGYYNEQFF. CDR3 sequence (DNA): TGTGCCGCAGCTAGCGGGTACTACAATGAGCAGTTCTTC.

This rearrangement joins TRBV15 to TRBJ1-2; weak D call: TRBD1 (5 bases). Germline assignment: CDR1 LNHNV and CDR2 YYDKDF (reference sequence). The CDR3 has 15 amino acids. V dropped 2 bases and J dropped 0 bases, with 10 bases sitting between them. Here the CDR3 reads CATSRSTETNYGYTF. CDR3 DNA: TGTGCCACCAGCAGATCGACAGAGACTAACTATGGCTACACCTTC.

The gene calls are TRBV30 and TRBJ1-5; TRBD1 matches 7 bases. The germline CDR1 and CDR2 sequences are GTSNPN and SVGIG (reference sequence). Losses at the gene ends were 4 bases for V and 6 bases for J; bases not matched to a gene: 9. The CDR3 totals 14 residues. The CDR3 bases are TGTGCCTGGAAGGACAGGAAGGGTGGTCAGCCCCAGCATTTT. Amino acids: CAWKDRKGGQPQHF.

The chain employs TRBV7-3 and TRBJ2-1; TRBD2 agrees at 7 bases. Germline CDR1 SGHTA, CDR2 FQGTGA. V gave up 3 bases and J gave up 8 bases; unmatched junction bases: 10. The CDR3 sequence is 15 residues long. Written as DNA, the CDR3 is TGTGCCAGCAGCTTCCGACCGGGGGGTCTCGATGAGCAGTTCTTC. Translated: CASSFRPGGLDEQFF.

This rearrangement joins TRBV9 to TRBJ2-2, with TRBD1 identical over 8 bases. CDR3 length: 18 amino acids. The germline CDR1 and CDR2 sequences are SGDLS and YYNGEE. V lost 2 bases and J lost 7; bases outside the gene matches: 16. In DNA form, the CDR3 reads TGTGCCAGCAGCGTTATCTCGGGACAGGTTATGACCGACGGGGAGCTGTTTTTT. Its protein product is CASSVISGQVMTDGELFF.

This sequence joins TRBV6-5 and TRBJ1-1; D may be TRBD1 (6 bases). The CDR3 consists of 14 residues. Germline assignment: CDR1 MNHEY and CDR2 SVGAGI. Trimming cost V 5 bases and J 5 bases, with 15 bases left between them. The DNA of the CDR3 is TGTGCCAGCAGTAAGCGGGGGGCCAAGACTGAAGCTTTCTTT. It yields the protein CASSKRGAKTEAFF.

V and J are TRBV7-3 and TRBJ2-1; 10 nucleotides agree with TRBD1. This CDR3 has 17 amino acids. Looked up from germline, CDR1 is SGHTA and CDR2 is FQGTGA. The V and J ends lost 3 bases and 3 bases, in that order; junction bases with no gene match: 8. The CDR3 bases are TGTGCCAGCAGCTTTTCTGGGACAGGGGTTATCTACAATGAGCAGTTCTTC. It is translated as CASSFSGTGVIYNEQFF.

The rearrangement joins TRBV2 to TRBJ2-2, with D maybe TRBD2 (6 bases). V was shortened by 6 bases and J by 3 bases, with 20 bases between the two germline ends. The CDR3 is 17 amino acids. Germline CDR1 reads SNHLY; CDR2 reads FYNNEI. CDR3 in amino acids: CASSVPILGGDTGELFF. Written as DNA, the CDR3 is TGTGCCAGCAGCGTACCGATCCTCGGAGGGGACACCGGGGAGCTGTTTTTT. Supplemented by reference TRBV2 and TRBJ2-2, the full variable domain reads EPEVTQTPSHQVTQMGQEVILRCVPISNHLYFYWYRQILGQKVEFLVSFYNNEISEKSEIFDDQFSVERPDGSNFTLKIRSTKLEDSAMYFCASSVPILGGDTGELFFGEGSRLTVL.